This T cell receptor (beta chain) came from a study of blood T cell repertoires in COVID-19. CDR1 is LNHDA and CDR2 is SQIVND in the germline V gene (reference sequence). This CDR3 is built from 14 residues. Trimming took 5 bases from V and 1 from J, leaving 11 bases between them. This clone was recorded only once. The protocol was immunoSEQ multiplex PCR, while the TCRdb copy is restricted to in-frame clones and leaves out a portion. The sample has approximately 220,000 clones; roughly 87% are singletons. This chain uses TRBV19 with TRBJ1-1, with D maybe TRBD1 (6 bases). The sequence derives from a woman aged 30 to 39 with acute COVID-19. The sample was PBMCs or T cells enriched from blood (not recorded which). The CDR3 DNA reads TGTGCCAGTAGTCTCTACAGGGAGAACACTGAAGCTTTCTTT. Amino acid sequence: CASSLYRENTEAFF. Supplemented by reference TRBV19 and TRBJ1-1, the full variable domain reads DGGITQSPKYLFRKEGQNVTLSCEQNLNHDAMYWYRQDPGQGLRLIYYSQIVNDFQKGDIAEGYSVSREKKESFPLTVTSAQKNPTAFYLCASSLYRENTEAFFGQGTRLTVV.